The rows below give T cell receptor beta chains drawn from one sample of a study of shared clonotypes between healthy human individuals. Assay used: immunoSEQ multiplex PCR; TCRdb lists only in-frame clones, some missing. The sample lists about 2 million clones; roughly 95% were seen once. Sequenced: naive CD8+ T cells sorted from blood. These receptors originate from a man aged 18 to 35 in good health. Each CDR3 is given with its conserved first and last residue. Each record gives: clone size, J gene, V gene, D gene, CDR3 DNA, CDR3 protein. D genes are given only for firm matches. The size of a clone is reported for some rows only, either as once, few or many, or as a class for expanded clones.

NA	TRBJ2-5	TRBV25-1	NA	TGTGCCAGCAGTGAGCTCGGGATGGGGGAGACCCAGTACTTC	CASSELGMGETQYF
NA	TRBJ2-7	TRBV6-6	TRBD1	TGTGCCAGCAGCCAAGGGACAGGGGGCTCCGAGCAGTACTTC	CASSQGTGGSEQYF
NA	TRBJ1-6	TRBV30	NA	TGTGCCTGGACATGGGACGGGGAAGCTCCCCTCCACTTT	CAWTWDGEAPLHF
NA	TRBJ2-1	TRBV5-8	NA	TGTGCCAGCAGCTTGGATCCTAGCCTATACAATGAGCAGTTCTTC	CASSLDPSLYNEQFF
few	TRBJ2-7	TRBV2	NA	TGTGCCAGCAGTGCGACAGGCTCTACCTACGAGCAGTACTTC	CASSATGSTYEQYF
NA	TRBJ2-5	TRBV5-1	NA	TGCGCCAGCAGGCCCGGAGCCCTGGGGGCCCAAGAGACCCAGTACTTC	CASRPGALGAQETQYF
NA	TRBJ1-1	TRBV6-1	NA	TGTGCCAGCAGTGAAGTAAATCGTGCTGAAGCTTTCTTT	CASSEVNRAEAFF
few	TRBJ1-6	TRBV6-5	NA	TGTGCCAGCAGTTTGACAGATAATTCACCCCTCCACTTT	CASSLTDNSPLHF
NA	TRBJ2-7	TRBV4-1	NA	TGCGCCAGCAGCCATCGACAGGAATCCTACGAGCAGTACTTC	CASSHRQESYEQYF
NA	TRBJ2-7	TRBV7-2	NA	TGTGCCAGCAGCCCAGGGACTTATTACGAGCAGTACTTC	CASSPGTYYEQYF
once	TRBJ2-1	TRBV27	TRBD1	TGTGCCAGCAGTGCATTGGGGACAGGGGGCTACAATGAGCAGTTCTTC	CASSALGTGGYNEQFF
once	TRBJ2-3	TRBV2	NA	TGTGCCAGCAGTGAAGAATTCAGGGTAGGCACAGATACGCAGTATTTT	CASSEEFRVGTDTQYF
NA	TRBJ2-5	TRBV5-6	TRBD2	TGTGCCAGCAGCGCGGGACTAGCGGCCGAGACCCAGTACTTC	CASSAGLAAETQYF
NA	TRBJ1-1	TRBV7-9	TRBD1	TGTGCCAGCAGCTCAGGGACAGACATAGAAGCTTTCTTT	CASSSGTDIEAFF
NA	TRBJ1-1	TRBV6-5	NA	TGTGCCAGCACTACAGGCGCTGAAGCTTTCTTT	CASTTGAEAFF
once	TRBJ2-1	TRBV11-1	NA	TGTGCCAGCAGCCCCTCGAACATTAATTCCTACAATGAGCAGTTCTTC	CASSPSNINSYNEQFF
once	TRBJ1-4	TRBV5-1	NA	TGCGCCAGCAGCTTGGAGGGTGGGACTAATGAAAAACTGTTTTTT	CASSLEGGTNEKLFF
NA	TRBJ2-3	TRBV30	NA	TGTGCCTGGAGTGTGCTCAGCACAGATACGCAGTATTTT	CAWSVLSTDTQYF
NA	TRBJ2-1	TRBV9	NA	TGTGCCAGCAGCGTAGAAGCCGGTGAGCAGTTCTTC	CASSVEAGEQFF
NA	TRBJ1-3	TRBV5-4	NA	TGTGCCAGCAGCTTTCAGGGTTCTGGAAACACCATATATTTT	CASSFQGSGNTIYF